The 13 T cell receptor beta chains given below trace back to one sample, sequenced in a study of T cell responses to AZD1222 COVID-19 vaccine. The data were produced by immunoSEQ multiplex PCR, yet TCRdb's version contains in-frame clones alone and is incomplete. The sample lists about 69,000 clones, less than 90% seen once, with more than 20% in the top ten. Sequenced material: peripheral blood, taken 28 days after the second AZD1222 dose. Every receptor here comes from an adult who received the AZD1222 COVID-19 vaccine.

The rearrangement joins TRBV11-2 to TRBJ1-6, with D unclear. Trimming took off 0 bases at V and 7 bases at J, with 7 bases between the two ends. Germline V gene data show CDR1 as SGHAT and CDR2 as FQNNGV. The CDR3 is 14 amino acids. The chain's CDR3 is CASSLEAGNSPLHF. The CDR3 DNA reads TGTGCCAGCAGCTTAGAGGCAGGCAATTCACCCCTCCACTTT.

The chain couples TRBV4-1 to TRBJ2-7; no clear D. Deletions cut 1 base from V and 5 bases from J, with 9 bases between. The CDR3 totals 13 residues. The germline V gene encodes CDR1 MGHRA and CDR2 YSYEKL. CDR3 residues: CASSQGFFDEQYF. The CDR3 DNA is TGCGCCAGCAGCCAAGGATTTTTCGACGAGCAGTACTTC.

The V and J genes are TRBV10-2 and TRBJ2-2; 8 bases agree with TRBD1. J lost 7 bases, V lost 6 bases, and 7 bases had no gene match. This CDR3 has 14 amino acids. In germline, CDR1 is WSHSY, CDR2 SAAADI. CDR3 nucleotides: TGCGCCAGCAGACGTCAGGGGGCCGTCGGGGAGCTGTTTTTT. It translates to CASRRQGAVGELFF.

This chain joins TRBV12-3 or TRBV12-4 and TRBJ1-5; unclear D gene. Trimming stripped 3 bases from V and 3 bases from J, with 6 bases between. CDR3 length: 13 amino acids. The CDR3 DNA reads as TGTGCCAGCAGTTTTTCCCCCAATCAGCCCCAGCATTTT. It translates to CASSFSPNQPQHF.

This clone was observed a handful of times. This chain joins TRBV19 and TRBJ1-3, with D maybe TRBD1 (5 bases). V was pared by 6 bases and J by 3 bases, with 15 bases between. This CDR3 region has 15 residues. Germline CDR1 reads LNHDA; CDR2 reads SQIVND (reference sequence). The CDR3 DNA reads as TGTGCCAGTAGCCCTAGACAGAAAAATGGAAACACCATATATTTT. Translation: CASSPRQKNGNTIYF. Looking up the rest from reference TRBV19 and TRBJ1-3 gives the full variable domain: DGGITQSPKYLFRKEGQNVTLSCEQNLNHDAMYWYRQDPGQGLRLIYYSQIVNDFQKGDIAEGYSVSREKKESFPLTVTSAQKNPTAFYLCASSPRQKNGNTIYFGEGSWLTVV.

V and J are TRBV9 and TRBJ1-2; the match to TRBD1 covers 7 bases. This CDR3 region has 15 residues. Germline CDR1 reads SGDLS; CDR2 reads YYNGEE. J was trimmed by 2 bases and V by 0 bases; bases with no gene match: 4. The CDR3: CASSVGDSLNYGYTF. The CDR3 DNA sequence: TGTGCCAGCAGCGTAGGGGACAGCCTCAACTATGGCTACACCTTC.

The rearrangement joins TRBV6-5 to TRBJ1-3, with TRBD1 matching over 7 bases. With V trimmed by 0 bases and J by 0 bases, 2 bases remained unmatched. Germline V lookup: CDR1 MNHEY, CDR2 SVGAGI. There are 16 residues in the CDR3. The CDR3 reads CASSYSGQSSGNTIYF. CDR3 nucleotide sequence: TGTGCCAGCAGTTACTCGGGACAGAGCTCTGGAAACACCATATATTTT.

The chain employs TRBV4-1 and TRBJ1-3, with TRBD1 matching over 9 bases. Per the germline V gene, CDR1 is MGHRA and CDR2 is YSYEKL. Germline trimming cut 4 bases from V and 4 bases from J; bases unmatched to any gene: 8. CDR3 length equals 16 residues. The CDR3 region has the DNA TGCGCCAGCAGCCCTTCGGGACAGGGATACGGAAACACCATATATTTT. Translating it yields CASSPSGQGYGNTIYF.

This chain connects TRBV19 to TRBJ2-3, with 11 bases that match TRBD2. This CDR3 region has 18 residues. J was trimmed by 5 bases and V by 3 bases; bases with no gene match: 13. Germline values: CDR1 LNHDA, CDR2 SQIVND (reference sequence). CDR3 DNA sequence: TGTGCCAGTAGTATCCCCAGGAGTAGCGGGGGGGCCCGAGATACGCAGTATTTT. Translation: CASSIPRSSGGARDTQYF. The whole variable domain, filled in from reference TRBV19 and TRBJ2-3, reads DGGITQSPKYLFRKEGQNVTLSCEQNLNHDAMYWYRQDPGQGLRLIYYSQIVNDFQKGDIAEGYSVSREKKESFPLTVTSAQKNPTAFYLCASSIPRSSGGARDTQYFGPGTRLTVL.

The CDR3 is CASSLGGTGYEQYF. CDR3 DNA: TGTGCCAGCAGCTTAGGGGGGACGGGGTACGAGCAGTACTTC. This chain links TRBV7-2 with TRBJ2-7; either TRBD1 or TRBD2 may fit D (5 bases each). CDR3 length: 14 amino acids. V dropped 1 base and J dropped 4 bases, with 11 bases sitting between them. Germline assignment: CDR1 SGHTA and CDR2 FQGNSA. Complete variable domain (other parts from reference TRBV7-2 and TRBJ2-7): GAGVSQSPSNKVTEKGKDVELRCDPISGHTALYWYRQSLGQGLEFLIYFQGNSAPDKSGLPSDRFSAERTGGSVSTLTIQRTQQEDSAVYLCASSLGGTGYEQYFGPGTRLTVT.

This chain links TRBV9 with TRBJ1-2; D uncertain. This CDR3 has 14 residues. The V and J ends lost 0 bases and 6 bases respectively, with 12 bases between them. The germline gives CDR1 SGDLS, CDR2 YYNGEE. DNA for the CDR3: TGTGCCAGCAGCGTAGACCCCAACGCCCATGGCTACACCTTC. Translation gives CASSVDPNAHGYTF.

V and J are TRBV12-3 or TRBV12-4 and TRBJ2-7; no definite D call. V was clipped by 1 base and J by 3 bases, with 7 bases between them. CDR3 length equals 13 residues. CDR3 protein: CASSLGRVYEQYF. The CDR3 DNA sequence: TGTGCCAGCAGTTTAGGTAGGGTCTACGAGCAGTACTTC.

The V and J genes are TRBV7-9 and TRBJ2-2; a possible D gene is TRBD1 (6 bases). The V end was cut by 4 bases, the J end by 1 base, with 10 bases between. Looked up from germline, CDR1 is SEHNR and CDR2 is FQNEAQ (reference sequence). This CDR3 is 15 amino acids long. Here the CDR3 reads CASSWTAVNTGELFF. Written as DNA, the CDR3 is TGTGCCAGCAGCTGGACAGCGGTGAACACCGGGGAGCTGTTTTTT.